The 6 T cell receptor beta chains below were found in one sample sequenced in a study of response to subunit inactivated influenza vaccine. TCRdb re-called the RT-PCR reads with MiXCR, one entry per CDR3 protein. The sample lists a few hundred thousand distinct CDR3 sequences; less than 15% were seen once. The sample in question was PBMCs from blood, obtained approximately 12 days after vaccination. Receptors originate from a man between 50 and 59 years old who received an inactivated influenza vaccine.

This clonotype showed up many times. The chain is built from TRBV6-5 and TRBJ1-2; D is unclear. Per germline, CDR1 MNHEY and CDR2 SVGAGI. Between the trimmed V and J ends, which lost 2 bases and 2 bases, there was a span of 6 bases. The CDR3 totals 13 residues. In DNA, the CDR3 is TGTGCCAGCAGTTACGGACGGAACTATGGCTACACCTTC. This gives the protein CASSYGRNYGYTF.

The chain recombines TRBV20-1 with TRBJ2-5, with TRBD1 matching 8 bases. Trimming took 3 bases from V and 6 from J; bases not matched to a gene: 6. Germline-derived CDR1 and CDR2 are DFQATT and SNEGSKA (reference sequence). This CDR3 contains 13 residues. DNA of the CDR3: TGCAGTGCTAGCTGGACAGGGACGAAGACCCAGTACTTC. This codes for CSASWTGTKTQYF.

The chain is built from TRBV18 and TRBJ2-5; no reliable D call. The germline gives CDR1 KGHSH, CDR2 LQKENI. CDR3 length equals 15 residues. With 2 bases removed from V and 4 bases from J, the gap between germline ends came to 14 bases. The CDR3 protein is CASSPRTVDGETQYF. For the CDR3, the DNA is TGTGCCAGCTCACCAAGGACCGTCGATGGAGAGACCCAGTACTTC.

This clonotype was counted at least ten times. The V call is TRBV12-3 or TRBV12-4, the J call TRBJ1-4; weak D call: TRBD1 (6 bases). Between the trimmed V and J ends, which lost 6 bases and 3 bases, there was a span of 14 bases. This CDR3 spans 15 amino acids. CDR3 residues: CASSKRGMPNEKLFF. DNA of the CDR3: TGTGCCAGCAGCAAAAGGGGGATGCCTAATGAAAAACTGTTTTTT.

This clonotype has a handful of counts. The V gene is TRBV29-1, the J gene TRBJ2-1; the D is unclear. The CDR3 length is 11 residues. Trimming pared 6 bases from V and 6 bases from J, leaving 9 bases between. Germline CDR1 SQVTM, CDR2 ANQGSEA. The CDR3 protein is CSVTSLNEQFF. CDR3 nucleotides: TGCAGCGTGACCTCGCTCAATGAGCAGTTCTTC.

CDR3 amino acids: CASSLSAGGNTEAFF. Written as DNA, the CDR3 is TGTGCCAGCAGCCTCAGCGCAGGGGGCAACACTGAAGCTTTCTTT. J is TRBJ1-1 and V is TRBV3-1, with 8 bases lining up with TRBD1. Germline V gives CDR1 LGHDT, CDR2 YNNKEL (reference sequence). CDR3 length: 15 residues. The trim removed 4 bases at V and 2 bases at J, leaving 6 bases unmatched.